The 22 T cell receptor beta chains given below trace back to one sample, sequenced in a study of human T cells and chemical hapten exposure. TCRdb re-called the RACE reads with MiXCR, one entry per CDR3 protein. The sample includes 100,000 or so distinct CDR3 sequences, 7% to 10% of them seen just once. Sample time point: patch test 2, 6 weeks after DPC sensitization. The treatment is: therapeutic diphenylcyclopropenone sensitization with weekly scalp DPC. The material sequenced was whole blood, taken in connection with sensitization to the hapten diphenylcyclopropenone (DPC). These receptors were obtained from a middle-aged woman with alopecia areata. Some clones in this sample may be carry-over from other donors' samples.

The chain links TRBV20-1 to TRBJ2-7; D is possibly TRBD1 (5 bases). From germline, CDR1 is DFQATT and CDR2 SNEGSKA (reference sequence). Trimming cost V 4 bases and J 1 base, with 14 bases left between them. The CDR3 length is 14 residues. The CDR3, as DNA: TGCAGTGCTATCCCCTGGCAGGGATCCTACGAGCAGTACTTC. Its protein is CSAIPWQGSYEQYF.

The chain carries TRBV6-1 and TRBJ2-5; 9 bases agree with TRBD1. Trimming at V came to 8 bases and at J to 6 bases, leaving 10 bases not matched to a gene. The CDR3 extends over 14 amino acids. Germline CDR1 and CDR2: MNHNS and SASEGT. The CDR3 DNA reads TGTGCCAGCGATGGTCGCGGGACAGGGAAGACCCAGTACTTC. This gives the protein CASDGRGTGKTQYF.

The CDR3, as DNA: TGTGCAAGTCGCTTAGCGGGGGTGCACGAGCAGTACTTC. Protein sequence: CASRLAGVHEQYF. V gene TRBV12-2 combines with J gene TRBJ2-7. TRBV12-2 is a listed pseudogene. The CDR3 totals 13 residues.

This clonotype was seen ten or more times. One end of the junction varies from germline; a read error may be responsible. As DNA, the CDR3 is TGCAGCGTTTTAACAGGGGGCTCCCACGAGCAGTACTTC. Its protein product is CSVLTGGSHEQYF. V gene TRBV29-1 combines with J gene TRBJ2-7; TRBD1 aligns across 9 bases. CDR1 is SQVTM and CDR2 is ANQGSEA in the germline V gene. The CDR3 length is 13 residues.

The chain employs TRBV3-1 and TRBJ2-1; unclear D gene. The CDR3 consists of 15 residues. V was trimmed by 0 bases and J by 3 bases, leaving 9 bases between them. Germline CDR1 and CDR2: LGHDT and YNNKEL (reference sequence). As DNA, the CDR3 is TGTGCCAGCAGCCAAGATCGGTTCAACTACAATGAGCAGTTCTTC. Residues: CASSQDRFNYNEQFF.

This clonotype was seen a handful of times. In DNA, the CDR3 is TGTGCCAGCAGTTTACCCGACAGGGTGGGCTCACCCCTCCACTTT. Protein: CASSLPDRVGSPLHF. V gene TRBV28 combines with J gene TRBJ1-6; the match to TRBD1 covers 7 bases. V lost 2 bases, J lost 10 bases, and 8 bases stayed unmatched. In germline, CDR1 is MDHEN, CDR2 SYDVKM. CDR3 length equals 15 residues.

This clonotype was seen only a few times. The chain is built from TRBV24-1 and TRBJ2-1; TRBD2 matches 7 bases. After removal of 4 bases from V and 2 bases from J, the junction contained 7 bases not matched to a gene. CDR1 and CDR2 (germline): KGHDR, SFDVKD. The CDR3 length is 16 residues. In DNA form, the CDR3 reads TGTGCCACCAGTGACCAGAGCGGGATGCCCTACAATGAGCAGTTCTTC. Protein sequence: CATSDQSGMPYNEQFF.

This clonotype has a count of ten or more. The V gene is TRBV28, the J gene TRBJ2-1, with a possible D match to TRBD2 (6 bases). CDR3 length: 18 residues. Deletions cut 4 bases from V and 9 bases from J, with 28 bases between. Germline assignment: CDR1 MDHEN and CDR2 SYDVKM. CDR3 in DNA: TGTGCCAGCAGTTCCCTGACCCAACGGGAGAGGCCACGTCGTGAGCAGTTCTTC. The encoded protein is CASSSLTQRERPRREQFF.

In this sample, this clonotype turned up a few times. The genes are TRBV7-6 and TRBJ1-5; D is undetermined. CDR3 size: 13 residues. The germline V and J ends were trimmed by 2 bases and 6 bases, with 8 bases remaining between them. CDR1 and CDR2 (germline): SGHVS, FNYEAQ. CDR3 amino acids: CASSLWEAQPQHF. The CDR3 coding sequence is TGTGCCAGCAGCTTATGGGAGGCTCAGCCCCAGCATTTT. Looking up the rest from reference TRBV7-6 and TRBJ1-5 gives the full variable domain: GAGVSQSPRYKVTKRGQDVALRCDPISGHVSLYWYRQALGQGPEFLTYFNYEAQQDKSGLPNDRFSAERPEGSISTLTIQRTEQRDSAMYRCASSLWEAQPQHFGDGTRLSIL.

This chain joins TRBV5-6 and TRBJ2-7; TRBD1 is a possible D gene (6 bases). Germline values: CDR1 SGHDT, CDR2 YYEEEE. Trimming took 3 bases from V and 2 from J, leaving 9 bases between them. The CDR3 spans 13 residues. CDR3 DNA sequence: TGTGCCAGCAGCTCCGGACAGACCTACGAGCAGTACTTC. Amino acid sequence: CASSSGQTYEQYF.

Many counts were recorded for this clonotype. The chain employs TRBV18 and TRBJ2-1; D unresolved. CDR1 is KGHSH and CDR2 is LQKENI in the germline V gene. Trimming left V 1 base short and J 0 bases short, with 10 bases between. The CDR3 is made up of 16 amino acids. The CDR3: CASSPRRLSSYNEQFF. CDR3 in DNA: TGTGCCAGCTCACCACGACGGCTTAGCTCCTACAATGAGCAGTTCTTC.

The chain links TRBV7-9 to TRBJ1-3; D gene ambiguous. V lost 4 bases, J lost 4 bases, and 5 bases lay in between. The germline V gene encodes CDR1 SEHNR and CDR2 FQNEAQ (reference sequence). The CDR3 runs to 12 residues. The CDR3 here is CASSSEGNTIYF. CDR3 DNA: TGTGCCAGCAGCTCAGAGGGAAACACCATATATTTT.

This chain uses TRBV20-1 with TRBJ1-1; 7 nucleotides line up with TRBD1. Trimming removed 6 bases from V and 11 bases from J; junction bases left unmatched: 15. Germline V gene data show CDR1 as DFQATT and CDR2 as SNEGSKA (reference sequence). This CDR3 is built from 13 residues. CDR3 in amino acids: CSALLEGAARAFF. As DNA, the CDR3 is TGCAGTGCCCTATTGGAGGGGGCGGCTCGGGCTTTCTTT.

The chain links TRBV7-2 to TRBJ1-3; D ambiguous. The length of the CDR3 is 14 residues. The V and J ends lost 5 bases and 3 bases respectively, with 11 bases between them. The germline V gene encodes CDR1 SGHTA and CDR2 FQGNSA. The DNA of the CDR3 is TGTGCCAGCAGCCCTACCGGCTTTGGAAACACCATATATTTT. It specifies CASSPTGFGNTIYF.

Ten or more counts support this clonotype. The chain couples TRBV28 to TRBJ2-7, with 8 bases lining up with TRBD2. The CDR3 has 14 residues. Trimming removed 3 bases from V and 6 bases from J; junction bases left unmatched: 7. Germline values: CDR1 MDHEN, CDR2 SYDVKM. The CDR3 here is CASSLMSGRREQYF. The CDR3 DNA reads TGTGCCAGCAGTTTGATGAGCGGGAGACGCGAGCAGTACTTC.

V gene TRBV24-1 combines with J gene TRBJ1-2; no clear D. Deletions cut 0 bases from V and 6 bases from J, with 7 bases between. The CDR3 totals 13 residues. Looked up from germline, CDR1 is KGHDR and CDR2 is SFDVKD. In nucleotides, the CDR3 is TGTGCCACCAGTGATTTGACAGAGGATGGCTACACCTTC. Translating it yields CATSDLTEDGYTF.

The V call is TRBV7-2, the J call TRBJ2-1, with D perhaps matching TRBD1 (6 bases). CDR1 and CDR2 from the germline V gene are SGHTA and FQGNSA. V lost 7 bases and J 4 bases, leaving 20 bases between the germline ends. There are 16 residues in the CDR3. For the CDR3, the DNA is TGTGCCAGCAACCCGCCCGGGACAACGAATTACAATGAGCAGTTCTTC. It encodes CASNPPGTTNYNEQFF.

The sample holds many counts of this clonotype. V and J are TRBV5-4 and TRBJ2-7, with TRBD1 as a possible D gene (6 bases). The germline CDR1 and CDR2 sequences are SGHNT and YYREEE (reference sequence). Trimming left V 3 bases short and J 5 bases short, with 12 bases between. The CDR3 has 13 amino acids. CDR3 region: CASSSKDSDEQYF. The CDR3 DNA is TGTGCCAGCAGCTCGAAGGACAGTGACGAGCAGTACTTC.

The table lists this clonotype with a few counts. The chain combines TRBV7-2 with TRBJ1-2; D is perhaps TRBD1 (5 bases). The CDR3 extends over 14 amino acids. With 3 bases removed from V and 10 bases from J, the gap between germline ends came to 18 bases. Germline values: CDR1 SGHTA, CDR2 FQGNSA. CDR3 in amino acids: CASSFREGGLLYTF. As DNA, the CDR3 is TGTGCCAGCAGCTTCAGGGAGGGAGGTCTGCTCTACACCTTC.

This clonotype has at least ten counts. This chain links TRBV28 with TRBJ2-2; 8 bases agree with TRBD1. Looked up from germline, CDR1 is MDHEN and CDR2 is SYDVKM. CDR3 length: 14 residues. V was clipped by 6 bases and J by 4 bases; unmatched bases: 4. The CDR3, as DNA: TGTGCCAGCAGGGAGGGACAGGTCACCGGGGAGCTGTTTTTT. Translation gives CASREGQVTGELFF.

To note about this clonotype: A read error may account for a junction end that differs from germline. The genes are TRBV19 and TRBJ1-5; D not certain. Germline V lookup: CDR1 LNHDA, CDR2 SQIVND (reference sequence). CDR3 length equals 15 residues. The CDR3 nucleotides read TGTGCCAGTAGTATAAATCGTGGTAGCGATCAGCCCCAGCATTTT. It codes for CASSINRGSDQPQHF.

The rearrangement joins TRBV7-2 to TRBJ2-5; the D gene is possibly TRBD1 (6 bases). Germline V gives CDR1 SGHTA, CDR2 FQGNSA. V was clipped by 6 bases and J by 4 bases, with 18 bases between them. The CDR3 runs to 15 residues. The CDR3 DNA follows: TGTGCCAGCAGTTTCCCTCTCACAGGGACAGAGACCCAGTACTTC. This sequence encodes CASSFPLTGTETQYF.